This T cell receptor beta chain originates from a study of shared clonotypes between healthy human individuals. Germline CDR1 SGHNT, CDR2 YENEEA. Trimming cost V 5 bases and J 4 bases, with 12 bases left between them. The CDR3 runs 15 residues. Study observations and caveats: Memory subsets generally showed smaller estimated richness than naive subsets did. Sequencing depth was expected to affect clonotype sharing among donors.

This clone was observed a single time. The antigen remains unidentified. The assay used deep level. Original data processing: ImmunoSEQ junction-only sequences lacked quality scores, so their filtering differed. Using immunoSEQ multiplex PCR, the repertoire was profiled, and TCRdb retains in-frame clones only, with some absent. V and J calls and clone size are those listed in that table; D and trimming were worked out from the DNA. Counted here are approximately 2,200,000 clones, about 92% occurring once; the ten biggest clones make up around 1.7%. CD45RO-negative CD8 cells positively selected for CCR7 made up the naive population, which excluded terminally differentiated effector memory CD45RA+ cells.

The TCR was taken from a man between 18 and 35 years old in good health. Some clones in this sample may be carry-over from other donors' samples. Material for sequencing was naive CD8+ T cells from PBMCs. The chain employs TRBV11-3 and TRBJ2-6, with no clear D. The DNA of the CDR3 is TGTGCCAGCAGCCCCCCAGAATCGGGGGCCAACGTCCTGACTTTC. Encoded protein: CASSPPESGANVLTF.